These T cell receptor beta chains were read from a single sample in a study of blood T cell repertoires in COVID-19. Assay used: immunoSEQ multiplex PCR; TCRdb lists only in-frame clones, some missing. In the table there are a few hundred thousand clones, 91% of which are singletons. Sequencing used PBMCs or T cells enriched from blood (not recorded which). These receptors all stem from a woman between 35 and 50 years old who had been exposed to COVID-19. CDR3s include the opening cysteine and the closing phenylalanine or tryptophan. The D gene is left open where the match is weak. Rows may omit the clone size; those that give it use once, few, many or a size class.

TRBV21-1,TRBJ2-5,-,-,TGTGCCAGCAGCGTAACCGGGACTAGCGGGGAGGAGGAGACCCAGTACTTC,CASSVTGTSGEEETQYF
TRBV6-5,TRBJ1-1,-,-,TGTGCCAGCAGCCCCACCGCGGGGCGGTCCACTGAAGCTTTCTTT,CASSPTAGRSTEAFF
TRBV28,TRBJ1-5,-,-,TGTGCCAGCAGTGCCCTGTCGGGGGGCAATCAGCCCCAGCATTTT,CASSALSGGNQPQHF
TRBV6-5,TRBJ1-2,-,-,TGTGCCAGCGGCCCTCACCATACAGTAAACTATGGCTACACCTTC,CASGPHHTVNYGYTF
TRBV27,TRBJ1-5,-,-,TGTGCCAGCAGTTCGCGACGGCTCGGGACCCAGCATTTT,CASSSRRLGTQHF
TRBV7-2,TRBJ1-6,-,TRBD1,TGTGCCAGCAGCTTAGCGTCTATCGTGGGACAGGACGGCTCCTATAATTCACCCCTCCACTTT,CASSLASIVGQDGSYNSPLHF
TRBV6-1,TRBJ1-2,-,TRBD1,TGTGCCAGCAGTGAAAAAGTCTTGGGGACAGGGGGAGGCTACACCTTC,CASSEKVLGTGGGYTF
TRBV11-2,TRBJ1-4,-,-,TGTGCCAGCAGCCCAATACAGGGAACTAATGAAAAACTGTTTTTT,CASSPIQGTNEKLFF
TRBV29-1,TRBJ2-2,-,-,TGCAGCGCCAAAGTGGGCAGGAAGGACACCGGGGAGCTGTTTTTT,CSAKVGRKDTGELFF
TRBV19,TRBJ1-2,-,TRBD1,TGTGCCAGTAGTGCAACCGGGACAGGGGCCCTCGGGGGTGGCTACACCTTC,CASSATGTGALGGGYTF
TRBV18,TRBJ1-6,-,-,TGTGCCAGCTCACCTTTGGAGAGAACTAATTCACCCCTCCACTTT,CASSPLERTNSPLHF
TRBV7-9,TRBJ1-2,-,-,TGTGCCAGCAGCTTACGCGGACACCACTACTATGGCTACACCTTC,CASSLRGHHYYGYTF
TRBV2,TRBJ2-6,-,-,TGTGCCAGCAGTGACCAGTTGACTGGGGCCAACGTCCTGACTTTC,CASSDQLTGANVLTF
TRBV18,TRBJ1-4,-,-,TGTGCCAGCTCGGCTACAGGCAACACTAATGAAAAACTGTTTTTT,CASSATGNTNEKLFF
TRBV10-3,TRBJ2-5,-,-,TGTGCCATCAGTGAATGGGGACTCGGACAAGAGACCCAGTACTTC,CAISEWGLGQETQYF
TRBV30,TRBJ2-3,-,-,TGTGCCTGGAGTACCGGGACTTACGAAGATACGCAGTATTTT,CAWSTGTYEDTQYF
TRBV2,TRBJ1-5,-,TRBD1,TGTGCCAGCAGTGAACGAACAGGGGCTCAGCCCCAGCATTTT,CASSERTGAQPQHF
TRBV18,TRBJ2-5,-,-,TGTGCCAGCTCACCGAGAGGAAGGGAGACCCAGTACTTC,CASSPRGRETQYF
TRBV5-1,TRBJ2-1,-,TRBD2,TGCGCCAGCAGCTTCGAACTAGCGGAGTACAATGAGCAGTTCTTC,CASSFELAEYNEQFF
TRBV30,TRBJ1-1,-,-,TGTGCCTGGAGAAGGGGATCGAACACTGAAGCTTTCTTT,CAWRRGSNTEAFF
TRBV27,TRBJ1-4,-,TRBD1,TGTGCCAGCAGTCTTGGGGACAGGGCGGATGAAAAACTGTTTTTT,CASSLGDRADEKLFF
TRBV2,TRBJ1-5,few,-,TGTGCCAGCAGTGGTATCAGGGTGTCCGGCCAGCCCCAGCATTTT,CASSGIRVSGQPQHF